The entry that follows covers one T cell receptor beta chain sequence. This clone was found a few times. No cognate antigen has been identified for it. No qualities accompany the bases; no much larger clone lies one base away. The data were taken from a study of CD8+ T cells in alopecia areata (dated by TCRdb to 2016 to 2019). At the level of the whole study: The treated patients, all with moderate-to-severe alopecia areata, were enrolled in an open-label pilot trial of oral tofacitinib given at 5 to 10 mg twice daily. Patients stayed on tofacitinib for 6 to 18 months and then had 6 months of follow-up off drug so that delayed response and recurrence could be assessed. In treated patients, disease severity was measured using the SALT score, which gives the percentage of scalp surface area affected. In both human patients and the C3H/HeJ mouse model, the study applied high-throughput TCRbeta sequencing to look at T cell clonal expansion in alopecia areata. Human TCRbeta sequencing covered scalp tissue and sorted CD4+ and CD8+ peripheral blood T cells from patchy and totalis/universalis alopecia areata patients and healthy controls. Patients on tofacitinib were biopsied at baseline and after 4 and 24 weeks of treatment, and several of the patients also had a later scalp biopsy. Clonality in the scalp was compared among normal scalp (n=4), patchy alopecia areata scalp (n=8), and alopecia totalis/universalis scalp (n=8). The RNA source kit depended on sample type: the PAXgene miRNA kit for fixed scalp, the miRNeasy kit for PBMCs, and the RNeasy kit for mouse skin. TCRbeta CDR3 regions were amplified by immunoSEQ multiplex PCR with 35 Vbeta forward and 13 Jbeta reverse primers. Study-wide findings and limitations: Compared with normal scalp, lesional scalp had higher clonality and more expanded CD8+ clones, particularly in alopecia totalis/universalis, a pattern that suggests antigenic drive. Tofacitinib significantly lowered scalp clonality and the number of expanded CD8+ clones among the top 100 scalp clones. Unlike mouse skin, which is dominated by gammadelta T cells, normal human skin has resident alphabeta T cells that are also sequenced, and this complicates analysis of the scalp TCR repertoire. Shared TCR sequences between patients were less evident than in mice, which may be partly attributable to HLA diversity in the patient population. Because the treated cohort was small and had only one nonresponder, larger studies are needed to examine links between baseline CD8+ expansion and response. During tofacitinib treatment, many expanded lesional clones remained in scalp and blood, and this persistence may partly explain relapse after treatment is stopped.

The meaning of the sample's treatment or condition label: oral pan-JAK inhibitor, 5-10 mg twice daily. Peripheral blood and lesional scalp punch biopsies were obtained from patients with alopecia areata. PBMCs were separated by density centrifugation and stained for CD3, CD4 and CD8, after which CD4+ and CD8+ T cells were sorted on a FACSAria. V is cut by 1 base and J by 2 bases, and the space between the germline ends is 4 bases. The germline V gene provides CDR1 SGHRS and CDR2 YFSETQ. There are 12 amino acids in the CDR3, from cysteine to phenylalanine inclusive. This entry keeps only the CDR3 DNA: 36 bases, framed from base 1. Library preparation used the immunoSEQ multiplex PCR assay. RNA was extracted from all samples and reverse transcribed into cDNA, which served as template for TCR sequencing. SuperScript III was used for first-strand cDNA synthesis, primed with a 2:1 mix of oligo-dT and random hexamers. A synthetic immune receptor repertoire was used to measure amplification bias, and any remaining bias was corrected computationally. As for how the authors treated the data: Raw reads were preprocessed to remove errors, and CDR3 was defined according to IMGT conventions as the region from the conserved cysteine to phenylalanine. To get clonality, Shannon entropy was normalized by log2 of the number of productive unique TCRs and the result was subtracted from 1. Whether scalp clones were CD4 or CD8 was inferred by matching scalp TCRbeta sequences against CD4 and CD8 repertoires sorted from blood. TCRdb re-hosts the immuneACCESS table, in-frame sequences only. Its copies lack some clones; in the studies checked, an unresolved V gene accounts for under half of them, and the cause for the rest is not known. That table gives V, J and clone size, and the DNA gave D and trimming. This sample has 200,000 or so clones in its table, and around two fifths of those were observed once. The top ten hold under 0.55% of the sample.

The TCR sequence derives from a human donor with alopecia areata. Sample: CD4+ T cells sorted from blood, taken at week 34, from a patient treated with tofacitinib. Rearrangement joined TRBV5-1 to TRBJ2-7; there is no confident call for the D gene. The CDR3 reads as follows: CASSLPPYEQYF. The DNA sequence follows: TGCGCCAGCAGCTTGCCCCCCTACGAGCAGTACTTC.